The source of this TCR beta chain is a study of blood T cells in healthy people across ages. Across the whole study: About one barcoded TCR beta cDNA was captured per two T cells. Study-level points and caveats: Age showed a roughly linear inverse relationship with TCR beta diversity per million T cells.

Then a second PCR, running about 6 to 11 cycles, was carried out with a sample-barcoded 5' primer and a J-beta primer mix. Each CDR3 protein gets one entry after TCRdb re-called the 5' RACE reads with MiXCR. The sample has about 940,000 distinct CDR3 sequences; 40% to 60% are singletons. Per the germline V gene, CDR1 is DFQATT and CDR2 is SNEGSKA (reference sequence). J was trimmed by 2 bases and V by 6 bases; bases with no gene match: 13. The CDR3 runs 18 residues. On this clonotype: Its antigen is not known.

The chain links TRBV20-1 to TRBJ2-3, with 14 bases matching TRBD2. The clonotype comes from a man aged 30 to 39 in good health. The sequencing input was blood. CDR3 nucleotide sequence: TGCAGTGCCCCATGGGGACTAGCGGGGGACTTTAACACAGATACGCAGTATTTT. As protein: CSAPWGLAGDFNTDTQYF.